This T cell receptor (beta chain) was captured by sequencing in a study of cytomegalovirus exposure and HLA in healthy donors. PCR used 60 Vbeta primers and 13 Jbeta primers. Assay used: immunoSEQ multiplex PCR; TCRdb lists only in-frame clones, some missing. The data hold over 100,000 clones, with 10% observed a single time. Trimming stripped 3 bases from V and 5 bases from J, with 18 bases between. This CDR3 is built from 15 residues. Germline V gene data show CDR1 as SGDLS and CDR2 as YYNGEE. In this sample, this clone turned up a few times. Antigen unknown. General study findings and limits: In a later analysis, an Asian-associated ancestry cluster reportedly showed fewer N-insertions than the roughly 730-donor mean.

The chain couples TRBV9 to TRBJ2-7; D possibly corresponds to TRBD1 (5 bases). Sequencing was performed on PBMCs. The TCR comes from a middle-aged man in good health and CMV-seropositive. CDR3 sequence: CASSGGTGTSDEQYF. DNA for the CDR3: TGTGCCAGCAGCGGGGGAACAGGAACTTCTGACGAGCAGTACTTC.